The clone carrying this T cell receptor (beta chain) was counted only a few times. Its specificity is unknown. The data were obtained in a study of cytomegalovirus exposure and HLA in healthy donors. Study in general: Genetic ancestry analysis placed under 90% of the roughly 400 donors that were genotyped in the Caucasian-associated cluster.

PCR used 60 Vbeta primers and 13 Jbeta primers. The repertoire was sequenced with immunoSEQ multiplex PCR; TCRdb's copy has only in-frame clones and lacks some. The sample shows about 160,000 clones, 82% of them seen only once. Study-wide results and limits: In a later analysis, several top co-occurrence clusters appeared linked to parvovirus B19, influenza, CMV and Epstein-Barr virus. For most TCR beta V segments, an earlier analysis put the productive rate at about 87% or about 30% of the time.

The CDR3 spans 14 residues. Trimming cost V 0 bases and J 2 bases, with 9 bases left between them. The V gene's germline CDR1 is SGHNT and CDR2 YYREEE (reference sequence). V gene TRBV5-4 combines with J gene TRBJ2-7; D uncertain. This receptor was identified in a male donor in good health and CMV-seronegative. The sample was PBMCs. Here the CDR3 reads CASSLGHGTYEQYF. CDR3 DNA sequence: TGTGCCAGCAGCTTGGGTCATGGCACCTACGAGCAGTACTTC.